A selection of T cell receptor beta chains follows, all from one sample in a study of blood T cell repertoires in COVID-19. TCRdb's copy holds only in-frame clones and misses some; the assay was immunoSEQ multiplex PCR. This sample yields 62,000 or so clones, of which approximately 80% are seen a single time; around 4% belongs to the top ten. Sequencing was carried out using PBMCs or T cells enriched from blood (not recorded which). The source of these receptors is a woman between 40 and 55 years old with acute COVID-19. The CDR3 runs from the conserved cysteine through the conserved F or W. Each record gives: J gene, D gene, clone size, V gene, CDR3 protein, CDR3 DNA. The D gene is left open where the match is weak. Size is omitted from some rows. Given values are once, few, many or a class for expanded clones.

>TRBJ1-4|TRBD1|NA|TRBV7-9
CASSLVDRGLANEKLFF
TGTGCCAGCAGCTTGGTCGACAGGGGGCTAGCTAATGAAAAACTGTTTTTT
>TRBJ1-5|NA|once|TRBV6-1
CASSEALTGGNQPQHF
TGTGCCAGCAGTGAAGCGCTTACCGGGGGCAATCAGCCCCAGCATTTT
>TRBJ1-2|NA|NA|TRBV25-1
CATLKRSGYGYTF
TGTGCCACCCTTAAGAGGTCGGGCTATGGCTACACCTTC
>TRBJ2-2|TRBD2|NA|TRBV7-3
CASSPKAGGSGELFF
TGTGCCAGCAGCCCTAAGGCGGGAGGATCGGGGGAGCTGTTTTTT
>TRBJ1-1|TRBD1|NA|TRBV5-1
CASSFYRGRIMNTEAFF
TGCGCCAGCAGCTTCTACAGGGGGCGTATCATGAACACTGAAGCTTTCTTT
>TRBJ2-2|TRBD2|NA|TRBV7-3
CASSSGLAGATGELFF
TGTGCCAGCAGCTCTGGACTAGCGGGGGCCACCGGGGAGCTGTTTTTT
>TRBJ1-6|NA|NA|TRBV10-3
CAAADGSSYNSPLHF
TGTGCCGCTGCGGATGGAAGCTCCTATAATTCACCCCTCCACTTT
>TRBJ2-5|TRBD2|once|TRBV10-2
CASKSGGPQETQYF
TGCGCCAGCAAAAGCGGGGGACCACAAGAGACCCAGTACTTC
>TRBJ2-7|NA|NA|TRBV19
CASSRTRPYEQYF
TGTGCCAGTAGTCGGACACGTCCCTACGAGCAGTACTTC
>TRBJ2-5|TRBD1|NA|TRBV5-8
CASSFMIRLARGQETQYF
TGTGCCAGCAGCTTCATGATTCGGTTGGCCAGGGGGCAAGAGACCCAGTACTTC
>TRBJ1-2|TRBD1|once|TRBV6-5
CASSRRGREEYGYTF
TGTGCCAGCAGTCGTAGGGGGCGGGAAGAGTATGGCTACACCTTC
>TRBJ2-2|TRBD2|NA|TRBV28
CASSLIGGRNTGELFF
TGTGCCAGCAGTTTAATAGGCGGGAGAAACACCGGGGAGCTGTTTTTT
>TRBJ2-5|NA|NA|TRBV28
CASSYILRAGETQYF
TGTGCCAGCAGTTATATTTTGAGGGCTGGAGAGACCCAGTACTTC
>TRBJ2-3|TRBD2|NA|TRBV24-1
CATSDFRLAGEGDTQYF
TGTGCCACCAGTGATTTTCGACTAGCGGGAGAGGGGGATACGCAGTATTTT
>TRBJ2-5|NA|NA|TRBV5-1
CASSSGSTPRETQYF
TGCGCCAGCAGCTCTGGATCGACACCCCGGGAGACCCAGTACTTC
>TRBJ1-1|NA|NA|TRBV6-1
CASRVGSGEAFF
TGTGCCAGCAGGGTCGGGAGTGGTGAAGCTTTCTTT
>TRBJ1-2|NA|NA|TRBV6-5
CASRRGGGIGYTF
TGTGCCAGTAGGCGGGGAGGCGGTATAGGCTACACCTTC
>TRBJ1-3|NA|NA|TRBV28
CASSFPDTSSGNTIYF
TGTGCCAGCAGTTTCCCAGACACAAGCTCTGGAAACACCATATATTTT
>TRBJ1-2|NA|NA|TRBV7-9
CASSLASQDYGYTF
TGTGCCAGCAGCTTAGCGTCGCAGGACTATGGCTACACCTTC
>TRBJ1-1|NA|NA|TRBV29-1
CSAGRDTYEAFF
TGCAGCGCTGGACGGGACACCTATGAAGCTTTCTTT
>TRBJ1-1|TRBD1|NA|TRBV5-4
CASSFGDRGTEAFF
TGTGCCAGCAGCTTTGGGGACAGGGGTACTGAAGCTTTCTTT
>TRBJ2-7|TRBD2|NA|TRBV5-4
CASSPRPSTSSKTSWEQYF
TGTGCCAGCAGCCCCCGACCCTCGACTAGCTCAAAGACATCCTGGGAGCAGTACTTC
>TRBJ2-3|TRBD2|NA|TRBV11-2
CASSRGTSGTDTQYF
TGTGCCAGCAGCCGAGGGACTAGCGGTACAGATACGCAGTATTTT
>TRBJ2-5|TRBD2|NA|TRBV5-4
CASSVPGGEETQYF
TGTGCCAGCAGCGTCCCGGGGGGGGAAGAGACCCAGTACTTC
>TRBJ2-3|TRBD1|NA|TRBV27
CASRDRGRGDTQYF
TGTGCCAGCAGGGACAGGGGGCGCGGGGATACGCAGTATTTT
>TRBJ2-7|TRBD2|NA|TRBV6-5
CASRYGTSGSYEQYF
TGTGCCAGCAGGTACGGGACTAGCGGGAGTTACGAGCAGTACTTC
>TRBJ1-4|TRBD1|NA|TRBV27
CASSSPLRGNNEKLFF
TGTGCCAGCAGTTCGCCTCTCAGGGGGAATAATGAAAAACTGTTTTTT
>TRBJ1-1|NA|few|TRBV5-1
CASSVQGFTEAFF
TGCGCCAGCAGCGTACAGGGTTTCACTGAAGCTTTCTTT
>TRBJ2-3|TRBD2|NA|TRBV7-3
CASSLNPGRVTDTQYF
TGTGCCAGCAGCTTAAATCCCGGGAGGGTTACAGATACGCAGTATTTT
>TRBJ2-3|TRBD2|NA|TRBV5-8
CASSLYIAGGSDTQYF
TGTGCCAGCAGCTTGTATATAGCGGGAGGTTCAGATACGCAGTATTTT
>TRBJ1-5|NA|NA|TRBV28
CASSHPRGGSNQPQHF
TGTGCCAGCAGCCACCCCCGGGGGGGAAGCAATCAGCCCCAGCATTTT
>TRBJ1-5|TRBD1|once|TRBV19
CAGSQGVGNQPQHF
TGTGCCGGCTCCCAGGGGGTAGGCAATCAGCCCCAGCATTTT
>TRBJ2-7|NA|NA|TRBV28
CASSLEVTLYEQYF
TGTGCCAGCAGTCTAGAGGTAACCCTCTACGAGCAGTACTTC
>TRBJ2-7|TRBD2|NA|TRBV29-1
CSAFGAGEISYEQYF
TGCAGCGCGTTTGGGGCGGGAGAAATCTCCTACGAGCAGTACTTC
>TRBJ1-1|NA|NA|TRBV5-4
CASSAGSTMNTEAFF
TGTGCCAGCAGTGCGGGGTCAACTATGAACACTGAAGCTTTCTTT
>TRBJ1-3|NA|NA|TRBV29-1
CSVTGGAGGSINTIYF
TGCAGCGTCACGGGGGGGGCAGGTGGATCGATAAACACCATATATTTT
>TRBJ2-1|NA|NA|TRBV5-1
CASSLRGFEQFF
TGCGCCAGCAGCTTGCGGGGGTTTGAGCAGTTCTTC
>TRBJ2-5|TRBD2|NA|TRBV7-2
CASSLGLAGGQETQYF
TGTGCCAGCAGCTTAGGGCTAGCGGGGGGCCAAGAGACCCAGTACTTC
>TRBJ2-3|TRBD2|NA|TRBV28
CASRLLAGISSTDTQYF
TGTGCCAGCAGGTTACTAGCGGGGATCTCTAGCACAGATACGCAGTATTTT
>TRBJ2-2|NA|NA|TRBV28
CASSLTGGTGELFF
TGTGCCAGCAGTTTGACAGGCGGCACCGGGGAGCTGTTTTTT
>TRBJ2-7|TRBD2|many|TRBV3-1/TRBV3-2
CASSQVWGGSESYEQYF
TGTGCCAGCAGCCAAGTATGGGGCGGGAGTGAGTCCTACGAGCAGTACTTC
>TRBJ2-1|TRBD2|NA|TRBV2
CASKTSGGYNEQFF
TGTGCCAGCAAAACTAGCGGGGGATACAATGAGCAGTTCTTC
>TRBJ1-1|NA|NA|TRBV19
CASSKWSYSNTEAFF
TGTGCCAGTAGTAAGTGGAGTTACTCGAACACTGAAGCTTTCTTT
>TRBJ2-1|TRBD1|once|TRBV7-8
CASSLATGVRDEQFF
TGTGCCAGCAGCTTAGCAACAGGGGTAAGGGATGAGCAGTTCTTC
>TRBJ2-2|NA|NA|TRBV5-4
CASSPQGRDGELFF
TGTGCCAGCAGTCCACAGGGTAGGGACGGGGAGCTGTTTTTT
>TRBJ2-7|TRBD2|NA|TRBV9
CASSPRASGSHSVSYEQYF
TGTGCCAGCAGCCCACGGGCTAGCGGGAGCCATTCCGTATCCTACGAGCAGTACTTC
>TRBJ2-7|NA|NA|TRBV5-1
CASSLVSGSYEQYF
TGCGCCAGCAGCTTGGTGTCGGGTTCCTACGAGCAGTACTTC